The 10 T cell receptor beta chains given below trace back to one sample, sequenced in a study of cytomegalovirus exposure and HLA in healthy donors. Clones were sequenced by immunoSEQ multiplex PCR, and TCRdb holds only the in-frame ones, with some missing. The sample gives some 170,000 clones, about 89% of which show up once; approximately 7% is in the top ten. Material: PBMCs. These receptors came from a man younger than 45 in good health and CMV-seropositive.

This clone is a singleton in its sample. The chain couples TRBV27 to TRBJ2-7, with TRBD1 as a possible D gene (5 bases). CDR3 length equals 13 residues. Germline CDR1 MNHEY, CDR2 SMNVEV (reference sequence). Deletions cut 3 bases from V and 2 bases from J, with 8 bases between. The DNA of the CDR3 is TGTGCCAGCAGTTTTGCAGGGACCTACGAGCAGTACTTC. Residues: CASSFAGTYEQYF.

This chain connects TRBV28 to TRBJ2-7; 9 bases map to TRBD2. Germline V gene data show CDR1 as MDHEN and CDR2 as SYDVKM. The CDR3 is 16 residues long. The J segment lost 0 bases and the V segment lost 3 bases, leaving 6 bases of the junction unmatched. CDR3 sequence (DNA): TGTGCCAGCAGTTTCCATCTAGCGGGACTCTCCTACGAGCAGTACTTC. Translated: CASSFHLAGLSYEQYF.

The chain joins TRBV11-3 to TRBJ2-1; D unclear. This CDR3 contains 14 residues. Trimming removed 5 bases at V and 3 bases at J, with 11 bases between. Per germline, CDR1 SGHNT and CDR2 YENEEA. The DNA for the CDR3 is TGTGCCAGCAGCCAACCGCGATACTACAATGAGCAGTTCTTC. Amino acids: CASSQPRYYNEQFF.

This chain uses TRBV6-1 with TRBJ1-2; the D gene is possibly TRBD1 (5 bases). Germline lookup yields CDR1 MNHNS and CDR2 SASEGT. V lost 2 bases and J 5 bases, leaving 18 bases between the germline ends. There are 16 residues in the CDR3. The chain's CDR3 is CASSELGTHLGYGYTF. The CDR3 bases are TGTGCCAGCAGTGAATTGGGGACCCATCTGGGGTATGGCTACACCTTC.

This clone was recorded once. The chain recombines TRBV5-1 with TRBJ2-5, with D possibly being TRBD1 or TRBD2 (6 bases each). The germline gives CDR1 SGHRS, CDR2 YFSETQ. This CDR3 spans 16 amino acids. V was pared by 1 base and J by 1 base, with 14 bases between. CDR3 loop: CASSLMGGAGQETQYF. The CDR3 nucleotides are TGCGCCAGCAGCTTGATGGGGGGCGCGGGCCAAGAGACCCAGTACTTC.

The CDR3 nucleotides are TGTGCCAGCAGTTCCCCCGGGACAGGGGACTACGAGCAGTACTTC. Translation gives CASSSPGTGDYEQYF. This chain joins TRBV28 and TRBJ2-7, with 10 bases fitting TRBD1. With V trimmed by 4 bases and J by 3 bases, 6 bases remained unmatched. The CDR3 runs to 15 residues. Germline CDR1 reads MDHEN; CDR2 reads SYDVKM.

The chain links TRBV7-2 to TRBJ2-7; 9 bases are a match to TRBD2. Germline V gene lookup returns CDR1 SGHTA and CDR2 FQGNSA. Trimming at V came to 1 base and at J to 0 bases, leaving 1 base not matched to a gene. CDR3 length: 15 amino acids. CDR3 DNA sequence: TGTGCCAGCAGCTTAGGGACTAGCGTCTCCTACGAGCAGTACTTC. Translated, it gives CASSLGTSVSYEQYF.

V usage is TRBV2 and J usage is TRBJ2-2; TRBD1 aligns across 9 bases. Germline CDR1 SNHLY, CDR2 FYNNEI. Trimming removed 3 bases from V and 6 bases from J; junction bases left unmatched: 5. The CDR3 is made up of 15 amino acids. The CDR3 DNA reads as TGTGCCAGCAGTGATTGGACAGGGGCCTCCGGGGAGCTGTTTTTT. Amino acids: CASSDWTGASGELFF.

V gene TRBV5-6 combines with J gene TRBJ1-2; D remains ambiguous. This CDR3 region has 16 residues. Trimming stripped 1 base from V and 4 bases from J, with 17 bases between. CDR1 is SGHDT and CDR2 is YYEEEE in the germline V gene. CDR3 nucleotide sequence: TGTGCCAGCAGCTTGTACTTTACCGAAAGTATCTATGGCTACACCTTC. Residues: CASSLYFTESIYGYTF. The whole variable domain, remainder taken from reference TRBV5-6 and TRBJ1-2, is DAGVTQSPTHLIKTRGQQVTLRCSPKSGHDTVSWYQQALGQGPQFIFQYYEEEERQRGNFPDRFSGHQFPNYSSELNVNALLLGDSALYLCASSLYFTESIYGYTFGSGTRLTVV.

The gene calls are TRBV7-2 and TRBJ1-5, with 7 bases fitting TRBD1. Germline loops: CDR1 SGHTA, CDR2 FQGNSA. Trimming at V came to 3 bases and at J to 5 bases, leaving 4 bases not matched to a gene. The CDR3 covers 14 residues. The CDR3 region is CASSLTGSHQPQHF. In nucleotides, the CDR3 is TGTGCCAGCAGCTTGACAGGGTCCCATCAGCCCCAGCATTTT.